Listed here are 14 T cell receptor beta chains from one sample, sequenced in a study of cytomegalovirus exposure and HLA in healthy donors. The PCR contained 60 Vbeta and 13 Jbeta primers. The method was immunoSEQ multiplex PCR; TCRdb's version includes in-frame clones alone and lacks a portion of them. The top ten hold approximately 1.1% of the sample, which has approximately 130,000 clones, roughly 80% seen once. Sequences were obtained from PBMCs. These receptors all come from a boy younger than 18 in good health and CMV-seronegative.

This clone has only a few counts. V gene TRBV15 combines with J gene TRBJ2-3; D is undetermined. Trimming pared 0 bases from V and 3 bases from J, leaving 4 bases between. The CDR3 has 13 amino acids. CDR1 and CDR2 from the germline V gene are LNHNV and YYDKDF (reference sequence). The CDR3 bases are TGTGCCACCAGCAGAGATATGACAGATACGCAGTATTTT. This translates into CATSRDMTDTQYF.

The chain combines TRBV27 with TRBJ2-7; the D gene is possibly TRBD2 (7 bases). The germline gives CDR1 MNHEY, CDR2 SMNVEV (reference sequence). This CDR3 has 14 residues. The V end lost 9 bases, the J end lost 7 bases, and 22 bases lay between the germline ends. CDR3 nucleotide sequence: TGTGCCAGTCTGGCTTGGGCGGGGAGGGGGGAGCAGTACTTC. Translation gives CASLAWAGRGEQYF.

The chain is built from TRBV27 and TRBJ2-5; TRBD2 agrees at 7 bases. CDR3 length: 14 amino acids. Germline V gene sequence: CDR1 MNHEY, CDR2 SMNVEV (reference sequence). V lost 4 bases to trimming and J lost 2 bases; unmatched junction nucleotides: 4. The CDR3 DNA sequence: TGTGCCAGCAGTTCCCCGGGAGGACAAGAGACCCAGTACTTC. Translated, it gives CASSSPGGQETQYF.

This chain uses TRBV7-9 with TRBJ2-1; 8 positions match TRBD1. Germline lookup yields CDR1 SEHNR and CDR2 FQNEAQ (reference sequence). Trimming at V came to 4 bases and at J to 8 bases, leaving 4 bases not matched to a gene. The CDR3 sequence is 13 residues long. In DNA form, the CDR3 reads TGTGCCAGCAGCTCGGACAGGGTCCATGAGCAGTTCTTC. Amino acid sequence: CASSSDRVHEQFF.

This sequence joins TRBV5-4 and TRBJ1-4; 7 bases are shared with TRBD1. V dropped 2 bases and J dropped 8; count of bases not matched to a gene: 15. The CDR3 has 17 residues. CDR1 is SGHNT, CDR2 YYREEE, per germline (reference sequence). CDR3 amino acids: CASSFPSGRQGGEKLFF. In nucleotides, the CDR3 is TGTGCCAGCAGCTTCCCCTCCGGAAGACAGGGTGGGGAAAAACTGTTTTTT.

This clone appeared a single time. The rearrangement joins TRBV25-1 to TRBJ1-1; D perhaps matches TRBD1 (6 bases). Trimming took 0 bases from V and 1 from J, leaving 6 bases between them. This CDR3 contains 14 residues. The germline CDR1 and CDR2 sequences are MGHDK and SYGVNS. CDR3 in DNA: TGTGCCAGCAGTGAATACAGGGGGAACACTGAAGCTTTCTTT. Translation gives CASSEYRGNTEAFF.

The chain has TRBV5-1 and TRBJ2-4; 10 bases match TRBD1. CDR3 length equals 16 residues. The J segment lost 1 base and the V segment lost 4 bases, leaving 5 bases of the junction unmatched. Germline V gives CDR1 SGHRS, CDR2 YFSETQ. CDR3 region: CASSTGQGRAKNIQYF. Here the CDR3 DNA reads TGCGCCAGCAGCACGGGACAGGGGCGGGCCAAAAACATTCAGTACTTC.

The chain employs TRBV4-3 and TRBJ2-7; D is possibly TRBD2 (6 bases). The germline gives CDR1 LGHNA, CDR2 YSLEER. Trimming left V 0 bases short and J 5 bases short, with 14 bases between. CDR3 length: 15 amino acids. The CDR3 nucleotides read TGCGCCAGCAGCCAAGATGTCGGGAGTAGCAACGAGCAGTACTTC. Residues: CASSQDVGSSNEQYF.

This chain uses TRBV5-1 with TRBJ2-7; tentatively, D is TRBD2 (6 bases). From germline, CDR1 is SGHRS and CDR2 YFSETQ. V was pared by 5 bases and J by 3 bases, with 12 bases between. CDR3 length equals 13 residues. CDR3 sequence reads: CASRRGIGYEQYF. CDR3 sequence (DNA): TGCGCCAGCAGACGGGGGATAGGCTACGAGCAGTACTTC.

V and J are TRBV6-5 and TRBJ2-2; D ambiguous. The V end was cut by 5 bases, the J end by 1 base, with 11 bases between. The germline V gene encodes CDR1 MNHEY and CDR2 SVGAGI. This CDR3 contains 15 residues. The CDR3 loop is CASSPRRQNTGELFF. The CDR3 DNA reads as TGTGCCAGCAGTCCCCGTCGACAGAACACCGGGGAGCTGTTTTTT.

The rearrangement joins TRBV5-1 to TRBJ2-1; 10 bases line up with TRBD2. The CDR3 covers 15 residues. CDR1 and CDR2 (germline): SGHRS, YFSETQ. V lost 6 bases, J lost 3 bases, and 6 bases stayed unmatched. In DNA, the CDR3 is TGCGCCAGCAAGGGTTCTAGCGGGAGCTACAATGAGCAGTTCTTC. It yields the protein CASKGSSGSYNEQFF.

This clone was counted only a few times. The J gene is TRBJ2-2, the V gene TRBV11-3; maybe TRBD2 (5 bases). This CDR3 has 17 residues. Trimming took off 0 bases at V and 3 bases at J, with 14 bases between the two ends. Germline CDR1 SGHNT, CDR2 YENEEA. CDR3 DNA: TGTGCCAGCAGCTTAGAGTCGCACCGAGCGGACACCGGGGAGCTGTTTTTT. Protein sequence: CASSLESHRADTGELFF.

This clone was found once. The genes are TRBV27 and TRBJ2-3, with D perhaps TRBD1 (8 bases). The CDR3 consists of 16 residues. Germline CDR1 reads MNHEY; CDR2 reads SMNVEV (reference sequence). V was pared by 5 bases and J by 2 bases, with 17 bases between. CDR3 protein: CASSRYRGGPTDTQYF. The CDR3 nucleotides are TGTGCCAGCAGTCGGTACAGGGGGGGACCCACAGATACGCAGTATTTT.

The chain couples TRBV5-8 to TRBJ2-2; 9 positions agree with TRBD2. The CDR3 runs to 15 residues. The germline V gene encodes CDR1 SGHTS and CDR2 YDEGEE. V gave up 3 bases and J gave up 6 bases; unmatched junction bases: 6. CDR3 nucleotides: TGTGCCAGCAGCTCTATAGCGGGAGCCCCCGGGGAGCTGTTTTTT. The encoded protein is CASSSIAGAPGELFF.